This is a list of T cell receptor beta chains from one sample in a study of cytomegalovirus exposure and HLA in healthy donors. The method was immunoSEQ multiplex PCR; TCRdb's version includes in-frame clones alone and lacks a portion of them. The table includes about 150,000 clones, 65% to 80% detected once. The source material was PBMCs. The source is a man aged 25-45 years in good health and CMV-seronegative. The CDR3 runs from the conserved cysteine through the conserved F or W. D genes are given only for firm matches. Clone size is not always given. Where it is, it says once, few, many or a class for expanded clones.

>TRBD1|TRBJ1-4|.|TRBV7-7|15
TGTGCCAGCAGCTCGGGACAGGGCCCTAATGAAAAACTGTTTTTT
CASSSGQGPNEKLFF
>TRBD2|TRBJ2-7|.|TRBV29-1|13
TGCAGTACCGACGGGGGAGGGGCCTACGAGCAGTACTTC
CSTDGGGAYEQYF
>TRBD2|TRBJ2-3|few|TRBV27|15
TGTGCCAGCAGTTTAACCGGGAGGGAGAGAGATACGCAGTATTTT
CASSLTGRERDTQYF
>.|TRBJ2-1|.|TRBV4-2|15
TGTGCCAGCAGCCTAGGAGTTAGCTCCTACAATGAGCAGTTCTTC
CASSLGVSSYNEQFF
>TRBD1|TRBJ2-2|.|TRBV4-1|15
TGCGCCAGCAGCCAAATACAGGGGGTAGCCGGGGAGCTGTTTTTT
CASSQIQGVAGELFF
>.|TRBJ1-1|once|TRBV11-2|13
TGTGCCAGCACCTCCGTGGGCAGCACTGAAGCTTTCTTT
CASTSVGSTEAFF
>.|TRBJ2-3|.|TRBV2|15
TGTGCCAGCAGTCCCCTGGGGCAGGGTGGAGATACGCAGTATTTT
CASSPLGQGGDTQYF
>.|TRBJ1-2|.|TRBV7-9|14
TGTGCCAGCAGCATAATAGGGGTCACGGATGGCTACACCTTC
CASSIIGVTDGYTF
>.|TRBJ1-2|few|TRBV28|12
TGTGCCAGCAGATCCTTATATTATGGCTACACCTTC
CASRSLYYGYTF
>.|TRBJ1-2|.|TRBV28|14
TGTGCCAGCGCCAGAGGGACACATACGAGGGGCTACACCTTC
CASARGTHTRGYTF
>TRBD1|TRBJ2-2|.|TRBV7-9|16
TGTGCCAGCAGCGGGGACGGACAGGGTAACACCGGGGAGCTGTTTTTT
CASSGDGQGNTGELFF
>TRBD2|TRBJ2-7|.|TRBV9|18
TGTGCCAGCAGCCGAACCAGACTAGCGGGAGACCGGGGCTACGAGCAGTACTTC
CASSRTRLAGDRGYEQYF
>TRBD1|TRBJ2-5|.|TRBV28|18
TGTGCCAGCAGTTTACCCCCCTCCTGGACAGGGGTGGAAGAGACCCAGTACTTC
CASSLPPSWTGVEETQYF
>.|TRBJ2-6|.|TRBV4-1|20
TGCGCCAGCAGCGGGCCTTTTTTTGGGGACTCCTCCTCTGGGGCCAACGGCCTGACTTTC
CASSGPFFGDSSSGANGLTF
>TRBD1|TRBJ2-2|.|TRBV5-5|15
TGTGCCAGCACCACTGGGACAGGGGGCACCGGGGAGCTGTTTTTT
CASTTGTGGTGELFF
>TRBD1|TRBJ2-1|.|TRBV15|16
TGTGCCACCAGCAGCCACGGGACAGGGTTAGGAAATGAGCAGTTCTTC
CATSSHGTGLGNEQFF
>.|TRBJ2-4|.|TRBV6-5|14
TGTGCCAGCAGTTACTCGGAAACAACGAACAGTCAGTACTTC
CASSYSETTNSQYF
>.|TRBJ1-5|.|TRBV2|18
TGTGCCAGCAGTCCGGGACATCCTAGGACTTATAGCAATCAGCCCCAGCATTTT
CASSPGHPRTYSNQPQHF
>.|TRBJ2-7|.|TRBV5-1|13
TGCGCCAGCAGGACATTCAGCTCCTACGAGCAGTACTTC
CASRTFSSYEQYF
>TRBD1|TRBJ1-1|few|TRBV28|14
TGTGCCAGCAGTCGACGGACAGGCAACACTGAAGCTTTCTTT
CASSRRTGNTEAFF
>.|TRBJ2-2|.|TRBV19|12
TGTGCCAGTAGAGACCGGGCCGGGGAGCTGTTTTTT
CASRDRAGELFF
>.|TRBJ1-5|.|TRBV23-1|14
TGCGCCAGCAGTAAGGGGTATAGCAATCAGCCCCAGCATTTT
CASSKGYSNQPQHF
>.|TRBJ1-3|.|TRBV6-5|12
TGTGCCAGCACCCTTCCAGGGAACACCATATATTTT
CASTLPGNTIYF
>TRBD1|TRBJ2-1|.|TRBV10-1|13
TGCGCCAGCAGTACCGGGACAGGGGATGAGCAGTTCTTC
CASSTGTGDEQFF
>TRBD1|TRBJ2-4|.|TRBV18|17
TGTGCCAGCTCACAGGGGTCCGGACAGGGGTCGCAAAACAGTCAGTACTTC
CASSQGSGQGSQNSQYF
>.|TRBJ1-1|.|TRBV20-1|11
TGCAGTGCTAGTAGGAGGAGTGAAGCTTTCTTT
CSASRRSEAFF